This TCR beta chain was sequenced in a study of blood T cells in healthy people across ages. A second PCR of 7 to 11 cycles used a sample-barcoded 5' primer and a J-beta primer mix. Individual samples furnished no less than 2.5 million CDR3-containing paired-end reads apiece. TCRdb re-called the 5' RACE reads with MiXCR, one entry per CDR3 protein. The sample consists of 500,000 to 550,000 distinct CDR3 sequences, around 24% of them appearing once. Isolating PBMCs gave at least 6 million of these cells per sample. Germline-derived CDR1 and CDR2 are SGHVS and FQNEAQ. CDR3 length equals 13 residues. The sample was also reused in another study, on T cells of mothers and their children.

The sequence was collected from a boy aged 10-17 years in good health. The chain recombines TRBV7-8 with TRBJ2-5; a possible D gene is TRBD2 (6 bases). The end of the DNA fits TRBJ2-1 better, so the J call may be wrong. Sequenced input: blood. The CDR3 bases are TGTGCCAGCAGCCCGGGACGGGACTTGGAGCAGTTCTTC. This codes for CASSPGRDLEQFF.